What follows describes a single T cell receptor (beta chain). This sample was taken from a study of cytomegalovirus exposure and HLA in healthy donors. Primers included in the PCR were 60 Vbeta and 13 Jbeta primers. In the original analysis: A later analysis counted approximately 80 million unique TCR beta chains, about 11 million shared. Some clones are missing from TCRdb's copy, which holds only in-frame ones; the method was immunoSEQ multiplex PCR. V and J calls and clone size come straight from that table; D and trimming were deduced from the DNA. Its table records approximately 58,000 clones. V was clipped by 0 bases and J by 10 bases, with 16 bases between them. CDR3 length: 14 residues. Germline loops: CDR1 SEHNR, CDR2 FQNEAQ (reference sequence).

The TCR sequence derives from a woman between 18 and 30 years old in good health and CMV-seronegative. The chain employs TRBV7-9 and TRBJ2-7; D may be TRBD2 (6 bases). Source material: PBMCs. The CDR3 bases are TGTGCCAGCAGCTTAGCACTTGGGGAGGCCGTCCAGTACTTC. The encoded protein is CASSLALGEAVQYF.